The text below deals with one T cell receptor beta chain. Antigen: not known. The source of the sample is a study of T-cell reconstitution after alpha-beta-depleted transplantation in children. General observations from the study: Surviving recipient T cells and thymic progenitors accounted for the high day-60 TCRbeta diversity observed in some patients. It was newly produced T cells that mostly accounted for T-cell counts and diversity one year after transplant. Reports say that about two months after transplant, the alpha-beta T cells came out of several hundred graft clones that had expanded.

V gave up 5 bases and J gave up 3 bases; unmatched junction bases: 2. This CDR3 has 13 residues. CDR1 is SGHRS, CDR2 YFSETQ, per germline. Construction of the TCRbeta library involved unique molecular identifiers. TCRdb processed the PCR reads anew with MiXCR; each CDR3 protein has one entry. The sample shows a few hundred thousand distinct CDR3 sequences, over 40% of them seen only once. The clonotype comes from a girl aged 2 to 10 with aplastic anemia, due to receive a stem cell transplant. The chain joins TRBV5-1 to TRBJ2-7; TRBD2 agrees at 10 bases. The sample in question was PBMCs, obtained before TCRalphabeta/CD19-depleted stem cell transplant. CDR3 nucleotide sequence: TGCGCCAGCAGGCTAGCGGGGGACTACGAGCAGTACTTC. Translated, it gives CASRLAGDYEQYF.